The 9 T cell receptor beta chains below come from one sample, sequenced in a study of identical twins. TCRdb reprocessed the 5' RACE reads with MiXCR, giving one entry per CDR3 protein. Of approximately 690,000 distinct CDR3 sequences in the sample, roughly 6% are singletons; the top ten hold roughly 1.8%. Sequencing input: naive T cells sorted from blood. Every receptor here comes from a young man in good health.

The genes are TRBV5-5 and TRBJ2-7; TRBD2 matches at 9 bases. The CDR3 totals 17 residues. V lost 3 bases, J lost 2 bases, and 12 bases stayed unmatched. Germline-derived CDR1 and CDR2 are SGHKS and YYEKEE (reference sequence). The chain's CDR3 is CASSSTILRGRAYEQYF. The DNA for the CDR3 is TGTGCCAGCAGCTCAACCATACTTCGCGGGAGGGCCTACGAGCAGTACTTC.

In its sample, this clonotype was seen many times. The J gene is TRBJ2-1, the V gene TRBV27, with TRBD2 identical over 11 bases. The CDR3 totals 13 residues. Unmatched junction bases numbered 2, after V lost 6 bases and J lost 7 bases. From germline, CDR1 is MNHEY and CDR2 SMNVEV (reference sequence). The CDR3 DNA follows: TGTGCCAGCAGGGGGACTAGCGGTAATGAGCAGTTCTTC. Protein product: CASRGTSGNEQFF.

The chain couples TRBV6-1 to TRBJ2-2; D remains ambiguous. Germline CDR1 reads MNHNS; CDR2 reads SASEGT. The CDR3 sequence is 14 residues long. V dropped 7 bases and J dropped 4 bases, with 13 bases sitting between them. The CDR3 DNA reads as TGTGCCAGCAAATCTCTAATGAGCACCGGGGAGCTGTTTTTT. Residues: CASKSLMSTGELFF.

This clonotype has only a few counts. The CDR3 is CSASPSIGQPQHF. Written as DNA, the CDR3 is TGCAGTGCTAGCCCCTCGATCGGTCAGCCCCAGCATTTT. This chain joins TRBV20-1 and TRBJ1-5; D ambiguous. The V and J ends lost 3 bases and 6 bases respectively, with 12 bases between them. The CDR3 totals 13 residues. Per the germline V gene, CDR1 is DFQATT and CDR2 is SNEGSKA (reference sequence).

This clonotype occurred many times. This sequence joins TRBV20-1 and TRBJ1-4; D gene unclear. CDR3 length: 12 amino acids. Germline V gene sequence: CDR1 DFQATT, CDR2 SNEGSKA (reference sequence). V lost 3 bases to trimming and J lost 7 bases, with 9 bases between them. CDR3 loop: CSARDRSEKLFF. The CDR3 bases are TGCAGTGCTAGGGACCGGAGTGAAAAACTGTTTTTT.

J is TRBJ2-2 and V is TRBV28, with D possibly TRBD1 on 6 matching bases. Per germline, CDR1 MDHEN and CDR2 SYDVKM. Trimming shortened V by 3 bases and J by 0 bases, and 11 bases separated the two germline ends. The CDR3 extends over 16 amino acids. Here the CDR3 DNA reads TGTGCCAGCAGTTTCACAGGGATACCGAACACCGGGGAGCTGTTTTTT. Amino acid sequence: CASSFTGIPNTGELFF. Full variable domain (missing parts from reference TRBV28 and TRBJ2-2): DVKVTQSSRYLVKRTGEKVFLECVQDMDHENMFWYRQDPGLGLRLIYFSYDVKMKEKGDIPEGYSVSREKKERFSLILESASTNQTSMYLCASSFTGIPNTGELFFGEGSRLTVL.

The table lists this clonotype with many counts. The chain links TRBV5-1 to TRBJ2-7; 7 bases agree with TRBD1. Germline V gene lookup returns CDR1 SGHRS and CDR2 YFSETQ. Trimming cost V 4 bases and J 7 bases; bases outside gene matches: 5. The CDR3 is 12 residues long. The CDR3 region has the DNA TGCGCCAGCAGCATAGGGGGCGATGAGCAGTACTTC. Protein: CASSIGGDEQYF.

The gene calls are TRBV19 and TRBJ1-1; D may be TRBD1 (6 bases). The ends were cut back, 5 bases at V and 0 bases at J, with 13 bases in the middle. The CDR3 has 15 residues. The V gene's germline CDR1 is LNHDA and CDR2 SQIVND (reference sequence). CDR3 amino acids: CASSDRSTLNTEAFF. CDR3 in DNA: TGTGCCAGTAGTGACAGGTCAACTCTGAACACTGAAGCTTTCTTT.

This clonotype was detected ten times or more. This rearrangement joins TRBV11-2 to TRBJ2-7; D is tentatively TRBD1 or TRBD2 (5 bases each). With 1 base removed from V and 5 bases from J, the gap between germline ends came to 24 bases. There are 18 residues in the CDR3. The V gene's germline CDR1 is SGHAT and CDR2 FQNNGV. CDR3 DNA: TGTGCCAGCAGCTTAGTACGGGGCTTGGTGGCGGATGGAAACGAGCAGTACTTC. It yields the protein CASSLVRGLVADGNEQYF.